This T cell receptor (beta chain) is from a study of T cells in women clearing cervical HPV infection (dated by TCRdb to 2016 to 2018). Regarding the research as a whole: Cases were 25 women with histologically confirmed HPV16-related CIN3 or worse, including a couple of invasive cancers. Blood from cases was collected at the visit where the lesion was first found, while blood from controls was collected once the infection could no longer be detected. Controls were 25 or so women whose single incident HPV16 infection cleared within 12 months without precancer or cancer developing. Among cases, blood sampling occurred a median of around 160 days after lesion detection, with an interquartile range of about 90 to 230 days. An exploratory proof-of-principle case-control study, nested within the Guanacaste HPV Natural History Study in Costa Rica, was conducted to compare TCR repertoires across cervical HPV16 outcomes. Cases and controls were matched on age within five years and on year of sample collection. Quality controls consisted of five blinded duplicates per group, for a total of 60 or so samples made up of some 50 participants and some 10 replicates. A median age of nearly 35 years was observed in cases versus roughly 40 in controls, and no significant differences in baseline characteristics were found. The parent cohort enrolled 10,049 women aged 18 or older in Guanacaste, Costa Rica, in 1993 to 1994 and followed the women for seven years. Because only a few women had HLA typing data, the possibility that HLA type acted as a confounder could not be ruled out. General conclusions and limits of the study: Random forest classifiers combining richness and V gene abundances distinguished cases from controls with an estimated AUC of just under 0.85. Because the number of T cells in each sample was unknown, differences in richness could reflect differing T-cell content rather than repertoire biology. TRBV6-7 relative abundance was lower in cases than in controls (around 0.11% versus 0.15%; Bonferroni P = 0.0008). The cross-sectional design could not show whether associations preceded infection or resulted from it; effector/memory subsets and HPV-specific T cells were not isolated. Significantly higher TCR repertoire richness was observed in CIN3+ cases than in controls across sequencing depths, whereas no difference in evenness was found.

Based on the germline V gene, the CDR1 and CDR2 sequences are SGHTA and FQGTGA. Including cysteine and phenylalanine, the CDR3 has 18 amino acids. Only the CDR3 bases that were read are kept: 45 of them, in frame from base 1. Every participant had a single incident cervical HPV16 infection, and women with prevalent HPV16 infections were excluded. Cervical HPV DNA was detected with MY09/MY11 PCR, and genotyping was done by dot-blot hybridization. About 15 mL of heparinized blood were centrifuged, and the buffy coat was aliquoted, frozen at -30°C, then stored at -80°C. QIAGEN kits were used to extract genomic DNA from buffy coat specimens. About this clone: Its antigen remains unidentified. The junction shows a germline mismatch at one end, possibly a read error. The CDR3 end falls 3 residues outside the read, so it is completed with the germline J gene. Other DNA sequences in this specimen translate into the identical CDR3.

TCR beta CDR3 regions were amplified by multiplex PCR using the immunoSEQ assay from an average of roughly 1,300 ng genomic DNA per sample. Primer bias was corrected in the assay by using a complete synthetic TCR repertoire to establish an amplification baseline. The amplicons were sequenced using the Illumina platform. For the original study's pipeline: Sequences were error-corrected by clustering with frequency ratios and a modified nearest-neighbor algorithm, then analyzed in the immunoSEQ Analyzer with IMGT gene definitions. At each rarefaction depth, TCR richness and evenness were averaged over 20 rarefaction repeats, and samples with fewer sequences than the depth were excluded. Relative abundances of V, D and J genes were compared between groups using Wilcoxon rank sum tests, with FDR correction applied. For the blinded duplicates, the intraclass correlation was roughly 96% for TCR richness and averaged 76.4% across about 64 gene segments. The table comes from immuneACCESS by way of TCRdb, which keeps in-frame sequences with V and J called. Part of the clones is missing from these tables; in studies checked, under half for an unresolved V gene and the rest for unknown reasons. Clonal size and the V and J genes are those of that table, whereas D and trimming came from the DNA. The data table for this sample lists approximately 13,000 clones. The ten top clones hold about 20% of the sample.

The sequence came from a woman aged 18-70 years with a cervical HPV16 infection that either progressed to CIN3+ or cleared (not recorded which). The chain employs TRBV7-3 and TRBJ1-3, with a tentative D gene TRBD1 over 6 matching bases. Sequencing used blood buffy coat. Partial CDR3 DNA: TGTGCCAGCAGCTTAAACCCCCCGGGTGGGGGCTCTGGAAACACT. Translated, it reads CASSLNPPGGGSGNT. The entire CDR3 reads CASSLNPPGGGSGNTIYF.